The T cell receptor (beta chain) under discussion was sequenced for a study of regulatory T cells in long-lasting Graves disease. To make TCR beta libraries, researchers used iRepertoire HTBI primers and Arm-PCR of CDR3 regions. TCRdb reprocessed the multiplex PCR reads via MiXCR and lists one record per CDR3 protein. Found here are fewer than 400,000 distinct CDR3 sequences, around 20% of them singletons; the top ten hold 25% to 30%. There are many counts of this clonotype. Specified time point: persistent/refractory GD, antithyroid drugs over 5 years with positive TRAb. The TCR library was made from RNA extracted from PBMCs. The authors drew patients from an endocrinology department in Xi'an, China. CDR1 and CDR2 (germline): SEHNR, FQNEAQ (reference sequence). Unmatched junction bases numbered 12, after V lost 5 bases and J lost 3 bases. The CDR3 consists of 16 residues.

This sequence originates from a female donor with Graves disease. Material: peripheral blood mononuclear cells (PBMCs), obtained when the disease was refractory, from a patient treated with antithyroid drugs. This chain joins TRBV7-9 and TRBJ2-5; TRBD1 agrees at 7 bases. CDR3 residues: CASSARTGPLKETQYF. The CDR3 bases are TGTGCCAGCAGCGCCAGGACAGGTCCCCTTAAAGAGACCCAGTACTTC. The complete variable domain, with remaining parts taken from reference TRBV7-9 and TRBJ2-5, reads DTGVSQNPRHKITKRGQNVTFRCDPISEHNRLYWYRQTLGQGPEFLTYFQNEAQLEKSRLLSDRFSAERPKGSFSTLEIQRTEQGDSAMYLCASSARTGPLKETQYFGPGTRLLVL.